These 12 T cell receptor beta chains came from one sample sequenced in a study of technical replicates of blood from a few donors. This table comes from immunoSEQ multiplex PCR, and its TCRdb copy is limited to in-frame clones, with some not included. The table lists 45,000 to 65,000 clones, roughly 94% of them singletons, with approximately 0.2% in the top ten. The sample taken for sequencing was T cells isolated from PBMCs. The source of these receptors is a human donor in good health.

The chain employs TRBV28 and TRBJ2-7, with TRBD2 as a possible D gene (5 bases). Germline V gene data show CDR1 as MDHEN and CDR2 as SYDVKM. This CDR3 comprises 12 residues. The V gene lost 8 bases and the J gene lost 2 bases, with 10 bases spanning the gap. The CDR3 spells CASRGITYEQYF. The CDR3, as DNA: TGTGCCAGCCGAGGGATTACCTACGAGCAGTACTTC.

This sequence joins TRBV5-4 and TRBJ1-2, with 9 bases fitting TRBD1. The CDR3 sequence is 14 residues long. Losses at the gene ends were 4 bases for V and 6 bases for J; bases not matched to a gene: 7. CDR1 SGHNT and CDR2 YYREEE come from the germline V gene (reference sequence). The CDR3 coding sequence is TGTGCCAGCAGCGGATGGGGACAGGGACATGGCTACACCTTC. It is translated as CASSGWGQGHGYTF.

V gene TRBV7-2 combines with J gene TRBJ2-7, with TRBD2 matching 10 bases. This CDR3 has 13 residues. The germline CDR1 and CDR2 sequences are SGHTA and FQGNSA. Trimming removed 5 bases from V and 3 bases from J; junction bases left unmatched: 1. CDR3 sequence (DNA): TGTGCCAGCAGCAGGACTAGCGGCTACGAGCAGTACTTC. Translating gives CASSRTSGYEQYF.

This chain joins TRBV7-9 and TRBJ2-7, with 14 bases identical to TRBD2. J was trimmed by 7 bases and V by 5 bases; bases with no gene match: 7. The germline gives CDR1 SEHNR, CDR2 FQNEAQ (reference sequence). The CDR3 spans 15 residues. The CDR3 DNA reads as TGTGCCAGCAGCCCCAGAGGGACTAGCGGGGGAGAGCAGTACTTC. It is translated as CASSPRGTSGGEQYF.

This chain connects TRBV28 to TRBJ1-1, with 9 positions matching TRBD1. There are 12 residues in the CDR3. J gave up 5 bases and V 8 bases, and 3 bases lay outside the gene matches. CDR1 is MDHEN, CDR2 SYDVKM, per germline. The CDR3: CASGTGRTEAFF. CDR3 bases: TGTGCCAGCGGGACAGGGCGAACTGAAGCTTTCTTT.

The chain combines TRBV29-1 with TRBJ2-3; D is uncertain. The CDR3 is 14 amino acids. Per the germline V gene, CDR1 is SQVTM and CDR2 is ANQGSEA. Trimming removed 1 base at V and 3 bases at J, with 11 bases between. The CDR3 sequence: CSVEGQTRTDTQYF. The CDR3 coding sequence is TGCAGCGTTGAAGGCCAGACTCGTACAGATACGCAGTATTTT.

This rearrangement joins TRBV10-1 to TRBJ2-3; 7 positions agree with TRBD2. J lost 3 bases, V lost 9 bases, and 6 bases had no gene match. From germline, CDR1 is WNHNN and CDR2 SYGVQD (reference sequence). The CDR3 has 13 amino acids. CDR3 sequence: CASLPGGTDTQYF. In DNA form, the CDR3 reads TGCGCCAGTTTGCCGGGGGGTACAGATACGCAGTATTTT.

The J gene is TRBJ1-2, the V gene TRBV9, with TRBD1 identical over 9 bases. The V gene's germline CDR1 is SGDLS and CDR2 YYNGEE. With 3 bases clipped from V and 0 bases from J, the junction kept 15 bases outside the gene matches. This CDR3 has 19 amino acids. CDR3 sequence: CASSGGGRTGAFSNYGYTF. In DNA form, the CDR3 reads TGTGCCAGCAGCGGCGGAGGTCGGACAGGGGCCTTCTCTAACTATGGCTACACCTTC.

J is TRBJ1-3 and V is TRBV7-6; 9 positions agree with TRBD1. The CDR3 totals 15 residues. Germline CDR1 reads SGHVS; CDR2 reads FNYEAQ. V trimming: 4 bases; J trimming: 8 bases; junction bases outside the gene matches: 9. The CDR3 region is CASSSRLDRGDTIYF. The CDR3 nucleotides are TGTGCCAGCAGCTCGAGGCTAGACAGGGGGGACACCATATATTTT.

A remark on this clone: At one boundary the junction diverges from the germline segment, which might be a read error. The gene calls are TRBV5-1 and TRBJ2-3; D gene ambiguous. The CDR3 runs to 16 residues. CDR1 SGHRS and CDR2 YFSETQ come from the germline V gene. Written as DNA, the CDR3 is TGCGCCAGCAGCTTGGCCGTGTCGACCCTTTCCACAGATACGTCTTTT. This translates into CASSLAVSTLSTDTSF.

The chain employs TRBV10-3 and TRBJ1-2; tentative D call: TRBD1 (5 bases). Germline V gene data show CDR1 as ENHRY and CDR2 as SYGVKD. Trimming stripped 4 bases from V and 3 bases from J, with 6 bases between. The CDR3 has 12 amino acids. The CDR3 DNA reads as TGTGCCATCAGTGGGGGCGACTATGGCTACACCTTC. Encoded protein: CAISGGDYGYTF.

The chain uses TRBV23-1 and TRBJ2-4; tentatively, D is TRBD2 (6 bases). TRBV23-1 belongs to the ORF category, with a function that is uncertain. This CDR3 region has 20 residues. V was cut by 0 bases and J by 0 bases, with 21 bases left in between. The CDR3, as DNA: TGCGCCAGCAGTCAATCGGGCCGGGGACTCGGTGGACGAGCCAAAAACATTCAGTACTTC. Its protein is CASSQSGRGLGGRAKNIQYF.